These 4 T cell receptor beta chains came from one sample sequenced in a study of T cells in Graves' hyperthyroidism and ophthalmopathy. TCR beta CDR3 regions were amplified from RNA. RT-PCR in the first round (using the HTBI primer set) targeted the TCR CDR3. TCRdb re-called the multiplex PCR reads with MiXCR, one entry per CDR3 protein. This repertoire shows 300,000 to 500,000 distinct CDR3 sequences, roughly 13% found once; its top ten account for around 27%. The sample consisted of blood. Receptors were obtained from a man in his fifties or sixties with Graves' ophthalmopathy.

In its sample, this clonotype was seen many times. The DNA of the CDR3 is TGTGCCTGGAACTTTGACTCCGGAGCGTCCCGGAGTTCACCCCTCCACTTT. As protein: CAWNFDSGASRSSPLHF. The chain combines TRBV30 with TRBJ1-6; D unresolved. V shed 4 bases and J shed 9 bases, with 25 bases lying between them. Germline values: CDR1 GTSNPN, CDR2 SVGIG (reference sequence). The CDR3 sequence is 17 residues long.

This clonotype was detected a few times. The chain is built from TRBV7-8 and TRBJ1-3; D uncertain. Germline V lookup: CDR1 SGHVS, CDR2 FQNEAQ. The V gene lost 2 bases and the J gene lost 0 bases, with 8 bases spanning the gap. The CDR3 is 15 amino acids. The CDR3 loop reads CASSLSRISGNTIYF. CDR3 DNA: TGTGCCAGCAGCTTAAGCAGGATCTCTGGAAACACCATATATTTT.

This clonotype came up many times. The V and J genes are TRBV3-1 and TRBJ2-6, with 7 bases fitting TRBD1. Looked up from germline, CDR1 is LGHDT and CDR2 is YNNKEL (reference sequence). Germline trimming cut 11 bases from V and 2 bases from J; bases unmatched to any gene: 6. CDR3 length: 14 residues. This CDR3 reads CAAEDRAGANVLTF. CDR3 nucleotides: TGTGCCGCAGAAGACAGGGCTGGGGCCAACGTCCTGACTTTC.

This clonotype was seen at least ten times. This chain links TRBV7-9 with TRBJ1-2; D is uncertain. The V gene lost 1 base and the J gene lost 4 bases, with 4 bases spanning the gap. Per the germline V gene, CDR1 is SEHNR and CDR2 is FQNEAQ (reference sequence). There are 12 residues in the CDR3. The CDR3 DNA reads as TGTGCCAGCAGCTTAGGACTCTATGGCTACACCTTC. It specifies CASSLGLYGYTF.